This is a list of T cell receptor beta chains from one sample in a study of cytomegalovirus exposure and HLA in healthy donors. Profiling relied on immunoSEQ multiplex PCR, and the TCRdb table lists in-frame clones only, not all of them. The table includes about 120,000 clones, around 79% detected once. Sequences were obtained from PBMCs. These TCRs come from a woman younger than 35 in good health and CMV-seronegative. CDR3s include the opening cysteine and the closing phenylalanine or tryptophan. A D gene is named only where the DNA matches it firmly. Size is stated for part of the rows, as once, few or many counts, or as a class when the clone is expanded.

d_call: TRBD2; j_call: TRBJ2-3; v_call: TRBV7-6; clone_size: -; cdr3_nt: TGTGCCAGCAGCTCTCGGACTAGCGGGAGCCCGTTCACAGATACGCAGTATTTT; cdr3_aa: CASSSRTSGSPFTDTQYF
d_call: -; j_call: TRBJ2-7; v_call: TRBV6-6; clone_size: few; cdr3_nt: TGTGCCAGCAGTTACTCTCGGGGGGCCGGGTACGAGCAGTACTTC; cdr3_aa: CASSYSRGAGYEQYF
d_call: -; j_call: TRBJ2-1; v_call: TRBV11-2; clone_size: once; cdr3_nt: TGTGCCAGCAGCTTAATGACATCCGCCGACAATGAGCAGTTCTTC; cdr3_aa: CASSLMTSADNEQFF
d_call: -; j_call: TRBJ1-2; v_call: TRBV18; clone_size: once; cdr3_nt: TGTGCCAGCTCACCAGTCCGCCCGGGGGACACCTTC; cdr3_aa: CASSPVRPGDTF
d_call: TRBD1; j_call: TRBJ2-2; v_call: TRBV10-3; clone_size: -; cdr3_nt: TGTGCCATCAGTGACCCGGGACAGGAGAACACCGGGGAGCTGTTTTTT; cdr3_aa: CAISDPGQENTGELFF
d_call: -; j_call: TRBJ1-1; v_call: TRBV12-5; clone_size: -; cdr3_nt: TGTGCTAGTGGTTTGGTACTAAGTATGAACACTGAAGCTTTCTTT; cdr3_aa: CASGLVLSMNTEAFF
d_call: -; j_call: TRBJ2-7; v_call: TRBV5-4; clone_size: -; cdr3_nt: TGTGCCGTGAGGCAGGGTTCGGGCTACGAGCAGTACTTC; cdr3_aa: CAVRQGSGYEQYF
d_call: TRBD2; j_call: TRBJ2-3; v_call: TRBV7-8; clone_size: -; cdr3_nt: TGTGCCAGCAGCTTGAGACTAGCGGGGGGGCTTAGCACAGATACGCAGTATTTT; cdr3_aa: CASSLRLAGGLSTDTQYF
d_call: -; j_call: TRBJ1-1; v_call: TRBV9; clone_size: -; cdr3_nt: TGTGCCAGCAAAAATGAACTACTGAACACTGAAGCTTTCTTT; cdr3_aa: CASKNELLNTEAFF
d_call: -; j_call: TRBJ1-4; v_call: TRBV9; clone_size: -; cdr3_nt: TGTGCCAGCAGCGTAGGTAATAGTGAAAAACTGTTTTTT; cdr3_aa: CASSVGNSEKLFF
d_call: -; j_call: TRBJ1-5; v_call: TRBV27; clone_size: -; cdr3_nt: TGTGCCAGCAGATCTAGGGGCCCGCTTGATCAGCCCCAGCATTTT; cdr3_aa: CASRSRGPLDQPQHF
d_call: -; j_call: TRBJ1-1; v_call: TRBV18; clone_size: -; cdr3_nt: TGTGCCAGCTCACCCTCCCCGGGGGTGAACACTGAAGCTTTCTTT; cdr3_aa: CASSPSPGVNTEAFF
d_call: -; j_call: TRBJ1-2; v_call: TRBV7-9; clone_size: -; cdr3_nt: TGTGCCAGCAGCTATCATGAGCCTAATTATGGCTACACCTTC; cdr3_aa: CASSYHEPNYGYTF
d_call: -; j_call: TRBJ2-1; v_call: TRBV5-1; clone_size: once; cdr3_nt: TGCGCCAGCAGCCCTAGTTACAATGAGCAGTTCTTC; cdr3_aa: CASSPSYNEQFF
d_call: -; j_call: TRBJ1-1; v_call: TRBV6-5; clone_size: few; cdr3_nt: TGTGCCAGCAGTTACATCGGGATGAACACTGAAGCTTTCTTT; cdr3_aa: CASSYIGMNTEAFF
d_call: -; j_call: TRBJ1-1; v_call: TRBV7-9; clone_size: -; cdr3_nt: TGTGCCAGCAGCCTTACAGGGAACACTGAAGCTTTCTTT; cdr3_aa: CASSLTGNTEAFF
d_call: -; j_call: TRBJ1-4; v_call: TRBV18; clone_size: few; cdr3_nt: TGTGCCAGCTCACCAGGTCGAAGGGGGAATGAAAAACTGTTTTTT; cdr3_aa: CASSPGRRGNEKLFF
d_call: TRBD1; j_call: TRBJ2-7; v_call: TRBV19; clone_size: -; cdr3_nt: TGTGCCAGTAGTAAGGACAGGGCCTACGAGCAGTACTTC; cdr3_aa: CASSKDRAYEQYF
d_call: -; j_call: TRBJ1-1; v_call: TRBV19; clone_size: -; cdr3_nt: TGTGCCAGCACCCCTGTGGGACTCGTTAGAGCTTTCTTT; cdr3_aa: CASTPVGLVRAFF
d_call: -; j_call: TRBJ1-2; v_call: TRBV9; clone_size: -; cdr3_nt: TGTGCCAGCGGGAGGGCGCCCTATGGCTACACCTTC; cdr3_aa: CASGRAPYGYTF
d_call: TRBD2; j_call: TRBJ2-3; v_call: TRBV5-1; clone_size: -; cdr3_nt: TGCGCCAGCAGCTTGTATCGGGGGGCAGATACGCAGTATTTT; cdr3_aa: CASSLYRGADTQYF
d_call: TRBD2; j_call: TRBJ2-1; v_call: TRBV9; clone_size: -; cdr3_nt: TGTGCCAGCACCCCGGTGACTAGCGAGTTTTACAATGAGCAGTTCTTC; cdr3_aa: CASTPVTSEFYNEQFF
d_call: -; j_call: TRBJ2-6; v_call: TRBV19; clone_size: -; cdr3_nt: TGTGCCAGTAGTAGGATCTCTGGGGCCAACGGCCTGACTTTC; cdr3_aa: CASSRISGANGLTF
d_call: -; j_call: TRBJ2-2; v_call: TRBV5-1; clone_size: few; cdr3_nt: TGCGCCAGCAGCCAGGACGGGGCGAACACCGGGGAGCTGTTTTTT; cdr3_aa: CASSQDGANTGELFF
d_call: TRBD1; j_call: TRBJ1-1; v_call: TRBV11-2; clone_size: -; cdr3_nt: TGTGCCAGCAAAAACCTCGGGACAGGGGACACTGAAGCTTTCTTT; cdr3_aa: CASKNLGTGDTEAFF
d_call: TRBD1; j_call: TRBJ2-1; v_call: TRBV9; clone_size: -; cdr3_nt: TGTGCCAGCAGAGGACAGGGGGCAAATGAGCAGTTCTTC; cdr3_aa: CASRGQGANEQFF
d_call: -; j_call: TRBJ2-3; v_call: TRBV5-1; clone_size: -; cdr3_nt: TGCGCCAGCAGCCCACCTCGTGAAGCTACAGATACGCAGTATTTT; cdr3_aa: CASSPPREATDTQYF
d_call: TRBD1; j_call: TRBJ2-7; v_call: TRBV19; clone_size: -; cdr3_nt: TGTGCCAGTAGTACCTCGGGACAGCCTTCCTACGAGCAGTACTTC; cdr3_aa: CASSTSGQPSYEQYF
d_call: -; j_call: TRBJ1-5; v_call: TRBV2; clone_size: -; cdr3_nt: TGTGCCAGCAGGAACAGCCAAAATCAGCCCCAGCATTTT; cdr3_aa: CASRNSQNQPQHF
d_call: -; j_call: TRBJ1-2; v_call: TRBV7-9; clone_size: -; cdr3_nt: TGTGCCAGCAGCTCGATCAGACGGGGGACCACCTATGGCTACACCTTC; cdr3_aa: CASSSIRRGTTYGYTF
d_call: TRBD2; j_call: TRBJ2-1; v_call: TRBV7-9; clone_size: -; cdr3_nt: TGTTCCAGCAGCTTTCGATTGGGGGGGACGACCTACAATGAGCAGTTCTTC; cdr3_aa: CSSSFRLGGTTYNEQFF
d_call: -; j_call: TRBJ1-6; v_call: TRBV21-1; clone_size: -; cdr3_nt: TGTGCCAGCAGTCTCTCCCCAAATCCGGGAAATTCACCCCTCCACTTT; cdr3_aa: CASSLSPNPGNSPLHF
d_call: TRBD1; j_call: TRBJ2-3; v_call: TRBV6-1; clone_size: -; cdr3_nt: TGTGCCAGCAGTGGAGACAGGGTGACAGATACGCAGTATTTT; cdr3_aa: CASSGDRVTDTQYF
d_call: TRBD2; j_call: TRBJ2-7; v_call: TRBV2; clone_size: few; cdr3_nt: TGTGCCAGCACCACTGGGACTAGCGGGAAGTTCAACGAGCAGTACTTC; cdr3_aa: CASTTGTSGKFNEQYF
d_call: -; j_call: TRBJ1-5; v_call: TRBV5-8; clone_size: -; cdr3_nt: TGTGCCAGCAGCTTGGGACAGAATAGCAATCAGCCCCAGCATTTT; cdr3_aa: CASSLGQNSNQPQHF
d_call: -; j_call: TRBJ1-5; v_call: TRBV30; clone_size: -; cdr3_nt: TGTGCCTGGAGTGAGGAGAGCAATCAGCCCCAGCATTTT; cdr3_aa: CAWSEESNQPQHF
d_call: TRBD1; j_call: TRBJ1-3; v_call: TRBV9; clone_size: -; cdr3_nt: TGTGCCAGCAGCCAAACAGGGGCACCTGGAAACACCATATATTTT; cdr3_aa: CASSQTGAPGNTIYF
d_call: -; j_call: TRBJ2-7; v_call: TRBV13; clone_size: -; cdr3_nt: TGTGCCAGCAGCTCCACAGGTAGAACCTACGAGCAGTACTTC; cdr3_aa: CASSSTGRTYEQYF
d_call: -; j_call: TRBJ2-2; v_call: TRBV19; clone_size: -; cdr3_nt: TGTGCCAGTAGTATAGTGACTCAGTCAGGGGAGCTGTTTTTT; cdr3_aa: CASSIVTQSGELFF
d_call: -; j_call: TRBJ1-2; v_call: TRBV7-9; clone_size: -; cdr3_nt: TGTGCCAGCAGCTCCGCTATATTTGGCTACACCTTC; cdr3_aa: CASSSAIFGYTF
d_call: -; j_call: TRBJ1-3; v_call: TRBV7-9; clone_size: -; cdr3_nt: TGTGCCAGCAGCCCGGGGGGGACGTCTGGAAACACCATATATTTT; cdr3_aa: CASSPGGTSGNTIYF